These 24 T cell receptor beta chains were all obtained from the same sample, sequenced in a study of shared clonotypes between healthy human individuals. Libraries were prepared by immunoSEQ multiplex PCR; TCRdb keeps only in-frame clonotypes and omits some of them. The profile shows hundreds of thousands of clones, 90% to 96% of them singletons. Sequencing was done on a sample of naive CD4+ T cells sorted from blood. The subset was: CD45RA+ positively selected. These receptors were obtained from a woman younger than 45 in good health.

This sequence joins TRBV28 and TRBJ2-1; TRBD2 aligns across 8 bases. After removal of 4 bases from V and 10 bases from J, the junction contained 21 bases not matched to a gene. Germline V gives CDR1 MDHEN, CDR2 SYDVKM. This CDR3 has 18 amino acids. The CDR3 protein is CASSSRGFLPGRAREQFF. CDR3 DNA sequence: TGTGCCAGCAGTTCCCGGGGATTTCTCCCCGGGAGGGCAAGGGAGCAGTTCTTC.

Worth noting for this clone: Germline is not matched at one junction end, which may reflect a read error. In the same sample, other DNA sequences code for this CDR3. The chain joins TRBV11-2 to TRBJ2-7; tentative D call: TRBD2 (5 bases). The germline CDR1 and CDR2 sequences are SGHAT and FQNNGV. The length of the CDR3 is 13 residues. The CDR3 nucleotides are TGTGCCAGCAGCTTAGGGTGGGCGGGCGAGCAATACTTC. This codes for CASSLGWAGEQYF.

This CDR3 reads CASSVLAGVSHEQFF. DNA for the CDR3: TGTGCCAGCAGCGTTCTAGCGGGAGTATCCCATGAGCAGTTCTTC. The chain couples TRBV9 to TRBJ2-1; 10 bases are shared with TRBD2. Trimming removed 2 bases from V and 8 bases from J; junction bases left unmatched: 7. The CDR3 is 15 amino acids. Germline lookup yields CDR1 SGDLS and CDR2 YYNGEE.

The rearrangement links TRBV30 to TRBJ1-5; a possible D gene is TRBD1 (5 bases). V was trimmed by 0 bases and J by 1 base, leaving 13 bases between them. Per the germline V gene, CDR1 is GTSNPN and CDR2 is SVGIG (reference sequence). The CDR3 consists of 16 residues. The CDR3 reads CAWSVTARGSNQPQHF. The CDR3 coding sequence is TGTGCCTGGAGTGTTACAGCCCGGGGGAGCAATCAGCCCCAGCATTTT.

Note on this clone: An end of the junction differs from the germline gene, which may be a read error. V is TRBV6-4 and J is TRBJ2-7; 9 bases match TRBD2. Germline CDR1 and CDR2: MRHNA and SNTAGT. This CDR3 region has 17 residues. The CDR3 loop reads CASSYSIPSGILYEQYF. Written as DNA, the CDR3 is TGTGCCAGCAGTTACTCGATACCTAGCGGGATTTTGTACGAGCAGTACTTC.

This clone was seen only a few times. The chain is built from TRBV5-6 and TRBJ1-2; 7 bases fit TRBD1. The germline gives CDR1 SGHDT, CDR2 YYEEEE. The ends lost 4 bases at V and 7 bases at J; junction bases unmatched: 4. The CDR3 length is 12 residues. The CDR3 spells CASSTDRAGYTF. CDR3 coding DNA: TGTGCCAGCAGCACCGACAGGGCTGGCTACACCTTC.

This chain uses TRBV30 with TRBJ1-3; possible D gene TRBD1, 6 bases. Per germline, CDR1 GTSNPN and CDR2 SVGIG (reference sequence). Trimming shortened V by 2 bases and J by 0 bases, and 14 bases separated the two germline ends. The CDR3 is 16 amino acids. CDR3 region: CAWSKLTGLSGNTIYF. CDR3 sequence (DNA): TGTGCCTGGAGTAAGCTTACAGGGCTCTCTGGAAACACCATATATTTT.

The gene calls are TRBV10-2 and TRBJ2-2; D possibly corresponds to TRBD2 (6 bases). Germline loops: CDR1 WSHSY, CDR2 SAAADI. The CDR3 sequence is 16 residues long. V was cut by 8 bases and J by 4 bases, with 20 bases left in between. The DNA of the CDR3 is TGCGCCAGCGTCCTGTCGCGGGATGGGGTCACCGGGGAGCTGTTTTTT. As protein: CASVLSRDGVTGELFF.

This chain joins TRBV29-1 and TRBJ2-6, with no clear D. Germline V CDR1 and CDR2: SQVTM, ANQGSEA. The CDR3 is 12 amino acids. V lost 5 bases and J lost 2, with 4 bases in between. CDR3 in DNA: TGCAGCGTTAGTGCTGGGGCCAACGTCCTGACTTTC. Encoded protein: CSVSAGANVLTF.

This chain joins TRBV5-1 and TRBJ2-6, with D possibly TRBD2 on 6 matching bases. Germline assignment: CDR1 SGHRS and CDR2 YFSETQ. V lost 3 bases and J 1 base, leaving 20 bases between the germline ends. The CDR3 length is 19 residues. For the CDR3, the DNA is TGCGCCAGCAGCTGGGGACCGGGACTCCGTTCTTCTGGGGCCAACGTCCTGACTTTC. Translation: CASSWGPGLRSSGANVLTF.

Details on this clone: Additional DNA sequences in this sample encode the identical CDR3. V is TRBV2 and J is TRBJ1-5, with D maybe TRBD1 (5 bases). Deletions cut 8 bases from V and 4 bases from J, with 9 bases between. Germline V gene data show CDR1 as SNHLY and CDR2 as FYNNEI. The CDR3 runs 12 residues. CDR3 residues: CASRQGNQPQHF. The DNA of the CDR3 is TGTGCCAGCCGTCAGGGTAATCAGCCCCAGCATTTT.

The chain carries TRBV9 and TRBJ2-3; 7 bases fit TRBD2. This CDR3 is built from 15 residues. V lost 4 bases to trimming and J lost 0 bases; unmatched junction nucleotides: 5. The V gene's germline CDR1 is SGDLS and CDR2 YYNGEE. The CDR3: CASSITSVSTDTQYF. Here the CDR3 DNA reads TGTGCCAGCAGCATAACTAGCGTAAGCACAGATACGCAGTATTTT.

This chain links TRBV5-6 with TRBJ1-5, with D maybe TRBD1 (5 bases). V shed 0 bases and J shed 3 bases, with 7 bases lying between them. The CDR3 has 14 residues. Germline V lookup: CDR1 SGHDT, CDR2 YYEEEE. The CDR3 bases are TGTGCCAGCAGCTTGGCAGGGAACAATCAGCCCCAGCATTTT. This encodes CASSLAGNNQPQHF. Full variable domain (outside the CDR3, taken from reference TRBV5-6 and TRBJ1-5): DAGVTQSPTHLIKTRGQQVTLRCSPKSGHDTVSWYQQALGQGPQFIFQYYEEEERQRGNFPDRFSGHQFPNYSSELNVNALLLGDSALYLCASSLAGNNQPQHFGDGTRLSIL.

The V and J genes are TRBV7-2 and TRBJ2-1; 7 bases are shared with TRBD1. Germline V gene sequence: CDR1 SGHTA, CDR2 FQGNSA. The ends lost 5 bases at V and 9 bases at J; junction bases unmatched: 13. This CDR3 has 15 amino acids. The CDR3 here is CASSTLRTGGGEQFF. The CDR3 bases are TGTGCCAGCAGCACTCTACGGACAGGAGGCGGTGAGCAGTTCTTC.

CDR3 residues: CASSAALGLRQETQYF. DNA of the CDR3: TGTGCCAGCAGCGCCGCTTTGGGCCTGAGGCAAGAGACCCAGTACTTC. The chain uses TRBV2 and TRBJ2-5; D is unclear. Germline V gene sequence: CDR1 SNHLY, CDR2 FYNNEI. V was trimmed by 6 bases and J by 2 bases, leaving 19 bases between them. CDR3 length: 16 amino acids.

The chain carries TRBV7-9 and TRBJ2-2; a weak D match, TRBD1 (7 bases). The CDR3 is 15 amino acids. The V end was cut by 6 bases, the J end by 5 bases, with 16 bases between. The germline V gene encodes CDR1 SEHNR and CDR2 FQNEAQ (reference sequence). CDR3 nucleotide sequence: TGTGCCAGCAGTGTGTGGAGGGGGCAAACCGGGGAGCTGTTTTTT. It codes for CASSVWRGQTGELFF.

The V call is TRBV5-3, the J call TRBJ2-7; 7 positions match TRBD1. TRBV5-3 is designated an ORF whose function remains uncertain. The junction had 4 bases not matched to a gene; V was cut back by 4 bases and J by 3 bases. The length of the CDR3 is 13 residues. The CDR3 sequence is CARSTRDSYEQYF. The CDR3 nucleotides are TGTGCCAGAAGCACCCGGGACAGCTACGAGCAGTACTTC.

This chain links TRBV19 with TRBJ2-7; TRBD2 aligns across 8 bases. The V gene end was trimmed by 0 bases and the J gene end by 4 bases; junction bases not matched to a gene: 8. The length of the CDR3 is 16 residues. Germline V gives CDR1 LNHDA, CDR2 SQIVND (reference sequence). The CDR3 DNA follows: TGTGCCAGTAGTATAGATGATAATAGCGGGACATACGAGCAGTACTTC. Its protein product is CASSIDDNSGTYEQYF.

J is TRBJ1-2 and V is TRBV28, with unresolved D. Germline V CDR1 and CDR2: MDHEN, SYDVKM. Deletions cut 5 bases from V and 4 bases from J, with 8 bases between. The CDR3 is 12 amino acids. CDR3 sequence: CASSERTYGYTF. CDR3 in DNA: TGTGCCAGCAGTGAAAGGACCTATGGCTACACCTTC.

The chain has TRBV5-5 and TRBJ2-5; D is ambiguous. This CDR3 comprises 13 residues. Looked up from germline, CDR1 is SGHKS and CDR2 is YYEKEE (reference sequence). Trimming shortened V by 7 bases and J by 2 bases, and 12 bases separated the two germline ends. For the CDR3, the DNA is TGTGCCAGCGGCCTCCTGGAACAAGAGACCCAGTACTTC. Translation gives CASGLLEQETQYF.

CDR3 bases: TGTGCCAGCAGGCGGGACAGCCAAAACATTCAGTACTTC. This codes for CASRRDSQNIQYF. The chain links TRBV28 to TRBJ2-4, with D perhaps TRBD1 (7 bases). Trimming cost V 6 bases and J 5 bases, with 11 bases left between them. The CDR3 runs 13 residues. Germline assignment: CDR1 MDHEN and CDR2 SYDVKM.

The chain joins TRBV6-6 to TRBJ2-7; tentative D call: TRBD1 (5 bases). Germline V lookup: CDR1 MNHNY, CDR2 SVGAGI (reference sequence). The V gene lost 8 bases and the J gene lost 0 bases, with 17 bases spanning the gap. This CDR3 contains 15 residues. CDR3 sequence reads: CASSPGQGSSYEQYF. For the CDR3, the DNA is TGTGCCAGCTCCCCTGGGCAGGGCTCCTCCTACGAGCAGTACTTC.

The genes are TRBV7-9 and TRBJ2-1; 7 bases map to TRBD1. CDR3 length: 15 amino acids. Germline lookup yields CDR1 SEHNR and CDR2 FQNEAQ (reference sequence). With V trimmed by 1 base and J by 6 bases, 6 bases remained unmatched. CDR3 DNA sequence: TGTGCCAGCAGCTTAGGCCAGGGGGAAGGCAATGAGCAGTTCTTC. As protein: CASSLGQGEGNEQFF.

On this clone itself: Compared with germline, one end of the junction differs, possibly owing to a read error. V and J are TRBV4-3 and TRBJ1-2, with D hard to call. This CDR3 is 11 amino acids long. The V gene's germline CDR1 is LGHNA and CDR2 YSLEER. This chain's CDR3 is CASSQAGGYDF. The CDR3 DNA sequence: TGCGCCAGCAGCCAAGCCGGCGGGTACGACTTC.